Presented here are 10 T cell receptor beta chains from one specimen sequenced in a study of CD8 T cells in Susac syndrome. Random hexamers were used to reverse transcribe about 0.5 to 1 ug of RNA. Each CDR3 protein is one row after TCRdb ran MiXCR on the immunoSEQ multiplex PCR reads. The sample carries some 96,000 distinct CDR3 sequences, 85% to 95% recorded once. Sequenced material: CD4+ T cells from PBMCs. These receptors originate from a human donor with Susac syndrome.

The V and J genes are TRBV4-3 and TRBJ2-3; TRBD1 might be the D (5 bases). CDR1 LGHNA and CDR2 YSLEER come from the germline V gene. V gave up 0 bases and J gave up 6 bases, with 13 bases separating them. The CDR3 has 15 residues. The CDR3 reads CASSQDGGASDTQYF. CDR3 coding DNA: TGCGCCAGCAGCCAAGATGGTGGGGCCTCGGATACGCAGTATTTT.

This chain links TRBV20-1 with TRBJ2-1, with 7 bases matching TRBD1. Germline trimming cut 5 bases from V and 4 bases from J; bases unmatched to any gene: 11. This CDR3 is built from 15 residues. Germline V gives CDR1 DFQATT, CDR2 SNEGSKA (reference sequence). CDR3 nucleotide sequence: TGCAGTGCTGAGTTACAGGGGAACCCATACAATGAGCAGTTCTTC. It encodes CSAELQGNPYNEQFF.

CDR3 sequence reads: CATIRSGPRETQYF. The CDR3 DNA sequence: TGTGCCACCATCAGGTCGGGGCCTCGAGAGACCCAGTACTTC. The chain is built from TRBV15 and TRBJ2-5; D may correspond to TRBD1 or TRBD2 (5 bases each). The V gene lost 7 bases and the J gene lost 4 bases, with 16 bases spanning the gap. CDR3 length: 14 residues. CDR1 and CDR2 from the germline V gene are LNHNV and YYDKDF (reference sequence).

The chain couples TRBV4-1 to TRBJ2-1, with 8 nucleotides matching TRBD1. Germline CDR1 MGHRA, CDR2 YSYEKL. The V gene end was trimmed by 0 bases and the J gene end by 8 bases; junction bases not matched to a gene: 6. The CDR3 has 15 amino acids. The CDR3 region is CASSQDEAGGDEQFF. As DNA, the CDR3 is TGCGCCAGCAGCCAAGATGAGGCAGGGGGCGATGAGCAGTTCTTC.

This clonotype was counted once. V is TRBV7-9 and J is TRBJ2-1; possible D gene TRBD1, 5 bases. CDR1 and CDR2 from the germline V gene are SEHNR and FQNEAQ (reference sequence). This CDR3 is 15 amino acids long. V lost 8 bases to trimming and J lost 4 bases, with 18 bases between them. The CDR3 DNA follows: TGTGCCAGCCAAAATGGGGCAGGGAAATACAATGAGCAGTTCTTC. Its protein is CASQNGAGKYNEQFF.

The J gene is TRBJ2-7, the V gene TRBV19; D is unresolved. Per germline, CDR1 LNHDA and CDR2 SQIVND (reference sequence). V was pared by 6 bases and J by 0 bases, with 6 bases between. CDR3 length equals 12 residues. The CDR3 sequence is CASRSGSYEQYF. The CDR3 DNA is TGTGCCAGTAGGTCAGGCTCCTACGAGCAGTACTTC.

To note about this clonotype: One end of the junction varies from germline; a read error may be responsible. As DNA, the CDR3 is TGTGCCAGCAGCGAAGCGGGGGTCACAGATACGCAGTATTTT. This codes for CASSEAGVTDTQYF. The chain uses TRBV2 and TRBJ2-3, with 8 nucleotides matching TRBD2. CDR1 and CDR2 from the germline V gene are SNHLY and FYNNEI. This CDR3 comprises 14 residues.

The V and J genes are TRBV12-3 or TRBV12-4 and TRBJ1-6; D gene unclear. This CDR3 region has 15 residues. V was trimmed by 5 bases and J by 3 bases, leaving 11 bases between them. This chain's CDR3 is CASSLRADYNSPLHF. The CDR3 DNA reads as TGTGCCAGCAGTCTTCGGGCCGACTATAATTCACCCCTCCACTTT.

The rearrangement uses TRBV9 and TRBJ2-3; 7 positions match TRBD2. The CDR3 loop spans 17 amino acids. V was clipped by 0 bases and J by 2 bases; unmatched bases: 9. Germline values: CDR1 SGDLS, CDR2 YYNGEE. In DNA, the CDR3 is TGTGCCAGCAGCGTAGAGATGGCTAGCGGATACACAGATACGCAGTATTTT. Translating gives CASSVEMASGYTDTQYF.

The chain combines TRBV7-9 with TRBJ2-7, with 11 bases identical to TRBD2. V shed 4 bases and J 3 bases; nucleotides not matched to a gene: 11. The CDR3 is 17 residues long. Germline CDR1 is SEHNR and CDR2 is FQNEAQ (reference sequence). In nucleotides, the CDR3 is TGTGCCAGCAGCTCCGGGCTAGCGGGGGGTCGATTCTACGAGCAGTACTTC. It encodes CASSSGLAGGRFYEQYF.